This T cell receptor beta chain was sequenced for a study of T cells in Graves' hyperthyroidism and ophthalmopathy. Amplified TCR beta CDR3 regions came from RNA transcripts. During a first-round RT-PCR of the TCR CDR3, the HTBI primer set was used. TCRdb re-called the multiplex PCR reads through MiXCR, storing one row per CDR3 protein. The repertoire holds a few hundred thousand distinct CDR3 sequences, with around 20% as singletons. The CDR3 has 13 amino acids. V lost 6 bases, J lost 7 bases, and 15 bases lay in between. Germline-derived CDR1 and CDR2 are MNHNS and SASEGT. Sequencing used blood. The receptor was isolated from a man aged 18 to 30 with Graves' hyperthyroidism. The chain joins TRBV6-1 to TRBJ1-2; unclear D gene. The CDR3 DNA reads TGTGCCAGCAGGAGAGACCTAGGTGGTGGCTACACCTTC. Translation gives CASRRDLGGGYTF.